This TCR beta chain was recorded in a study of T cells after yellow fever vaccination. Whole-study findings and limits: There was a small share of clonotypes that showed up in both the CD4 and CD8 compartments.

TCRdb called the 5' RACE reads again in MiXCR, with one record for every CDR3 protein. The repertoire holds more than 95,000 distinct CDR3 sequences, with about 8.8% as singletons. Trimming pared 4 bases from V and 5 bases from J, leaving 17 bases between. The CDR3 sequence is 15 residues long. Per germline, CDR1 LNHDA and CDR2 SQIVND (reference sequence). In its sample, this clonotype was seen a few times. Its antigen is unidentified. Sequencing used CD8+ T cells sorted from PBMCs, obtained on the day of the yellow fever booster vaccination. The gene calls are TRBV19 and TRBJ1-2; no reliable D call. The TCR was taken from a young man who received the YFV17D yellow fever vaccine. Written as DNA, the CDR3 is TGTGCCAGTAGTACGGCCCTACACCCTTGGTATGGCTACACCTTC. The encoded protein is CASSTALHPWYGYTF.